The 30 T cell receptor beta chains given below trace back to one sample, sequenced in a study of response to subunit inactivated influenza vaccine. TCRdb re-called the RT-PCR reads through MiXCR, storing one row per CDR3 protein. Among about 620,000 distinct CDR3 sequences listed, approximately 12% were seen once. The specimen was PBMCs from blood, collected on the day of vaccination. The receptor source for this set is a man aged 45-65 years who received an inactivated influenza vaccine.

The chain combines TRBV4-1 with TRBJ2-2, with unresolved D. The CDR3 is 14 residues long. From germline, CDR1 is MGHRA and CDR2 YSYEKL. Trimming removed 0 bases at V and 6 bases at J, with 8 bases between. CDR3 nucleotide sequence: TGCGCCAGCAGCCAAGATCTGGTTCCCGGGGAGCTGTTTTTT. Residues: CASSQDLVPGELFF.

CDR3 nucleotide sequence: TGTGCCAGCAGTTTCAAGACTAGCTGGGGGCCCAATGAGCAGTTCTTC. This gives the protein CASSFKTSWGPNEQFF. The gene calls are TRBV28 and TRBJ2-1; a weak D match, TRBD2 (7 bases). Between the trimmed V and J ends, which lost 3 bases and 6 bases, there was a span of 18 bases. Germline V gene lookup returns CDR1 MDHEN and CDR2 SYDVKM. CDR3 length: 16 residues.

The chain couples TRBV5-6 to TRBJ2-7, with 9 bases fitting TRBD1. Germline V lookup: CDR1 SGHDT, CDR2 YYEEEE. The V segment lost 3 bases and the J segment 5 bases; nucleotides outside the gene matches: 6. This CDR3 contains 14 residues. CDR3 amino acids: CASSYQQGADEQYF. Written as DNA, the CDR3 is TGTGCCAGCAGCTACCAACAGGGGGCCGACGAGCAGTACTTC.

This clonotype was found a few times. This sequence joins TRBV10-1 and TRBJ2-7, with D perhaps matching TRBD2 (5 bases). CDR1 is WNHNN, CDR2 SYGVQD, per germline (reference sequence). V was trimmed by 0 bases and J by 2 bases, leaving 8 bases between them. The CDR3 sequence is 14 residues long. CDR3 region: CASSESLGPYEQYF. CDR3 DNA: TGCGCCAGCAGTGAGTCACTAGGACCCTACGAGCAGTACTTC.

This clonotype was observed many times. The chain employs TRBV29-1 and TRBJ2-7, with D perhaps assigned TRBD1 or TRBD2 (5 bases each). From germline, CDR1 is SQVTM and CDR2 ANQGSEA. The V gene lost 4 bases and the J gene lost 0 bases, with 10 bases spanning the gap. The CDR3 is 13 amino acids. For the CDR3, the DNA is TGCAGCGTTGCGGGGACCGTCTCCTACGAGCAGTACTTC. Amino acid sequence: CSVAGTVSYEQYF.

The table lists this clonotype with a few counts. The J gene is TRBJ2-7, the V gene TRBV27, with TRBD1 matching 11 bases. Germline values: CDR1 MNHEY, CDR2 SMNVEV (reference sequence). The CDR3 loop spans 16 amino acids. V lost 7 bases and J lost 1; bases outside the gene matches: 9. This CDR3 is CASTPDRGRGSYEQYF. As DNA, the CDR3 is TGTGCCAGCACTCCGGACAGGGGGCGTGGTTCCTACGAGCAGTACTTC.

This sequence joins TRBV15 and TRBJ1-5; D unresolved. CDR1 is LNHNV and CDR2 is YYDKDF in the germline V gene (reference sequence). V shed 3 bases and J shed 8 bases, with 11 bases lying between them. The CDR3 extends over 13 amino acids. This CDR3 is CATSSRLLEPQHF. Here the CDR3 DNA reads TGTGCCACCAGCAGCCGACTCCTCGAGCCCCAGCATTTT.

In DNA form, the CDR3 reads TGTGCCAGCAGCCCAGACAGGGGGCGGGTGCAGTTCTTC. This codes for CASSPDRGRVQFF. The chain recombines TRBV12-3 or TRBV12-4 with TRBJ2-1; 10 bases line up with TRBD1. This CDR3 spans 13 amino acids. V dropped 6 bases and J dropped 12; count of bases not matched to a gene: 8.

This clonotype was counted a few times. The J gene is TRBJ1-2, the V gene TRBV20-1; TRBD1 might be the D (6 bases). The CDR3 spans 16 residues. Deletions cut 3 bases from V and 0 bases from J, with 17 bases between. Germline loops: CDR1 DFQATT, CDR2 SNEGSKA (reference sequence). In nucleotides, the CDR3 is TGCAGTGCTAGCCCCCGGGGGGGGGCGTCTAACTATGGCTACACCTTC. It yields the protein CSASPRGGASNYGYTF.

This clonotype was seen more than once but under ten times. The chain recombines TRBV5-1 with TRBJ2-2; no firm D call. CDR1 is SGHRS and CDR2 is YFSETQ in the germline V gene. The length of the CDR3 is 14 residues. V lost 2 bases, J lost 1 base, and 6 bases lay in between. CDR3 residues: CASSFRQNTGELFF. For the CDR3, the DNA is TGCGCCAGCAGCTTTCGACAGAACACCGGGGAGCTGTTTTTT.

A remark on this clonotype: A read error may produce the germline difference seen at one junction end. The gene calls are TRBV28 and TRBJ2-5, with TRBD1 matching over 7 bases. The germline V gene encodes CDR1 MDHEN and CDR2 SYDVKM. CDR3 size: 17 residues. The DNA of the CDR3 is TGTGCCAGCAGTCCACCGGGACAGCCAAGTAACCAAGATACCCAGTACTTC. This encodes CASSPPGQPSNQDTQYF. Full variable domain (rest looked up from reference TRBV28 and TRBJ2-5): DVKVTQSSRYLVKRTGEKVFLECVQDMDHENMFWYRQDPGLGLRLIYFSYDVKMKEKGDIPEGYSVSREKKERFSLILESASTNQTSMYLCASSPPGQPSNQDTQYFGPGTRLLVL.

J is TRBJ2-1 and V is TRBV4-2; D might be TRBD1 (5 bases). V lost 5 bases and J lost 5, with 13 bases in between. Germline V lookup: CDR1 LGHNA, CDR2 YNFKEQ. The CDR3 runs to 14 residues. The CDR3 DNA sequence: TGTGCCAGCAGCTCCGCGGCAGGGAACAATGAGCAGTTCTTC. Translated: CASSSAAGNNEQFF.

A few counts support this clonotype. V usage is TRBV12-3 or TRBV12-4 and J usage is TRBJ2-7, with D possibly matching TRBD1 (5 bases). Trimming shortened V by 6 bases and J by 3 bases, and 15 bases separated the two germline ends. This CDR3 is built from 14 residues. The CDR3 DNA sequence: TGTGCCAGCAGGTCCCCCGGACACCTCTACGAGCAGTACTTC. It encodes CASRSPGHLYEQYF.

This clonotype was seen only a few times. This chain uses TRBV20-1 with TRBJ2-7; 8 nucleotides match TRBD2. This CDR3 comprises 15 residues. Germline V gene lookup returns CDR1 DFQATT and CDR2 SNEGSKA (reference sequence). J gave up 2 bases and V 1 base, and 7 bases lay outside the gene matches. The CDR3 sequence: CSARVPGRAAYEQYF. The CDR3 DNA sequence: TGCAGTGCTAGAGTTCCCGGGAGGGCCGCCTACGAGCAGTACTTC.

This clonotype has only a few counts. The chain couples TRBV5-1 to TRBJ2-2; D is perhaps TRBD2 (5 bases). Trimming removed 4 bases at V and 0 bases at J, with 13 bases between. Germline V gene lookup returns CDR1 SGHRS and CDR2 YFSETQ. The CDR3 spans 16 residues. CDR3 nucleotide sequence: TGCGCCAGCAGCCCCTGGGAGCGCACGAACACCGGGGAGCTGTTTTTT. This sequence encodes CASSPWERTNTGELFF.

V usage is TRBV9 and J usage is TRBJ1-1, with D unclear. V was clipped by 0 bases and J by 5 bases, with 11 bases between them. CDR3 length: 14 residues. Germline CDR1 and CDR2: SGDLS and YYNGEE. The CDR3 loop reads CASSVAGLGTEAFF. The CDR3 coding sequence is TGTGCCAGCAGCGTAGCCGGGCTGGGGACTGAAGCTTTCTTT.

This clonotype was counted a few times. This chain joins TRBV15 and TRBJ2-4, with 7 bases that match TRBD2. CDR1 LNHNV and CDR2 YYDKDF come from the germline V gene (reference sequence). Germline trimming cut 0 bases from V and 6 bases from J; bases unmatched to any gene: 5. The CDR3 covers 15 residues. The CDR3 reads CATSRDPGLSNIQYF. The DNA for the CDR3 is TGTGCCACCAGCAGAGATCCGGGACTATCAAACATTCAGTACTTC.

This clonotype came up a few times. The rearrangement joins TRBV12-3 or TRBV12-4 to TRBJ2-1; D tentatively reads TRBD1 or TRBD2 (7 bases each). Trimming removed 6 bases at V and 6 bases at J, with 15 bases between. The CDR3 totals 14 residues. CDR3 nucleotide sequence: TGTGCCAGCAGGCGACTAGCAGGGGGCAATGAGCAGTTCTTC. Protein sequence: CASRRLAGGNEQFF.

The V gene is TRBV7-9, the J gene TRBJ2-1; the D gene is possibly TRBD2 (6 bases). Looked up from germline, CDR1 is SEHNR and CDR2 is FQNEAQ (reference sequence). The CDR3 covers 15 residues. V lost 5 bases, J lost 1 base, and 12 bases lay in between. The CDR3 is CASSRDSISYNEQFF. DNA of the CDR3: TGTGCCAGCAGCCGGGACTCGATTTCCTACAATGAGCAGTTCTTC.

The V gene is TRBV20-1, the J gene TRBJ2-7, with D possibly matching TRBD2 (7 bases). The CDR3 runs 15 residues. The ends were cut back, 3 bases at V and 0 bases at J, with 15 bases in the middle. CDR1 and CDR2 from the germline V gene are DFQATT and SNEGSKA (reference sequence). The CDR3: CSARGGGGSSYEQYF. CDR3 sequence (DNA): TGCAGTGCTAGGGGAGGGGGGGGAAGCTCCTACGAGCAGTACTTC.

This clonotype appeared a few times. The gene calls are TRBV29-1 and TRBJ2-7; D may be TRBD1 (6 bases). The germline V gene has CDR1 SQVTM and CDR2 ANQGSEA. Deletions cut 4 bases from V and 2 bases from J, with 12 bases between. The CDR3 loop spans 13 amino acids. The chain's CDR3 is CSVGQGNTYEQYF. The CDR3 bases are TGCAGCGTTGGGCAGGGGAACACCTACGAGCAGTACTTC.

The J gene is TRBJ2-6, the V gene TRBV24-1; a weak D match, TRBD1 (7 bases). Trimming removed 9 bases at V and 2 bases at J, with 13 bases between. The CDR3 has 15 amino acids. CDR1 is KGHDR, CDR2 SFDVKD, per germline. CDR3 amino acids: CATGGGSTGANVLTF. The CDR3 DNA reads TGTGCCACCGGAGGGGGCTCAACTGGGGCCAACGTCCTGACTTTC.

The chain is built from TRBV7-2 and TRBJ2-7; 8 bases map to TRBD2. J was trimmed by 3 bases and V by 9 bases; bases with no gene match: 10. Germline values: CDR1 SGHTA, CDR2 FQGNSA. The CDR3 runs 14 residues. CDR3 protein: CARTGTSLLYEQYF. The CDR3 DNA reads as TGTGCCAGGACCGGGACTAGTTTGCTCTACGAGCAGTACTTC.

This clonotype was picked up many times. This chain's CDR3 is CASSQHTGELFF. The CDR3 DNA sequence: TGTGCCAGCAGCCAACACACCGGGGAGCTGTTTTTT. V is TRBV7-2 and J is TRBJ2-2; D not resolved. Trimming stripped 5 bases from V and 3 bases from J, with 4 bases between. CDR1 is SGHTA, CDR2 FQGNSA, per germline. CDR3 length: 12 residues.

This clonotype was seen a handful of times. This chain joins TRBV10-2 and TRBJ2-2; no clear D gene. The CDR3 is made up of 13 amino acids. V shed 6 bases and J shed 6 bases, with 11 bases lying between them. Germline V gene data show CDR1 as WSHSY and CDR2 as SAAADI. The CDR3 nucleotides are TGCGCCAGCAGGGGGAACGGACCCGGGGAGCTGTTTTTT. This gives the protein CASRGNGPGELFF.

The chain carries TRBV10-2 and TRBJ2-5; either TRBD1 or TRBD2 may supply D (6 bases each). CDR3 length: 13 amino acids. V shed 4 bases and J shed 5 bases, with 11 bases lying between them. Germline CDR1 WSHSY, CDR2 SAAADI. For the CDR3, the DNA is TGCGCCAGCAGTGTGGGGGGCAGGGAGACCCAGTACTTC. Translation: CASSVGGRETQYF.

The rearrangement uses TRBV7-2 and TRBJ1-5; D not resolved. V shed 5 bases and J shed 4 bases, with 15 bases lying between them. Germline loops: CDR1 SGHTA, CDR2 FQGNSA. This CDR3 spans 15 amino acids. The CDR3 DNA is TGTGCCAGCAGCCCCGTGGGTCGCCAAAATCAGCCCCAGCATTTT. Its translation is CASSPVGRQNQPQHF.

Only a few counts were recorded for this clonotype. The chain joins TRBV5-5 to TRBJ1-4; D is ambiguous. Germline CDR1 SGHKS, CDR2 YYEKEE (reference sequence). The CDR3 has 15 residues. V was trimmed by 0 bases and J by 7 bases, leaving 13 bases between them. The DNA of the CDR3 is TGTGCCAGCAGCTTGGAAGTAGGGAGAAGTGAAAAACTGTTTTTT. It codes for CASSLEVGRSEKLFF.

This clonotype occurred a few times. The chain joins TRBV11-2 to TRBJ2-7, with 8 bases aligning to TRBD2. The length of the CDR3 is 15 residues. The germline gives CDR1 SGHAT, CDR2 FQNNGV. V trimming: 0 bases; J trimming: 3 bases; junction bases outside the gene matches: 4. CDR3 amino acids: CASSLEGGGYYEQYF. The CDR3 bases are TGTGCCAGCAGCTTAGAGGGCGGGGGGTACTACGAGCAGTACTTC.

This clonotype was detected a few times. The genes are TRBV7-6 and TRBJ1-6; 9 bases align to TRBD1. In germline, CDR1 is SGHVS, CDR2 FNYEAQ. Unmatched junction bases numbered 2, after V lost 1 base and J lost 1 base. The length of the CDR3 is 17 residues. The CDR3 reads CASSLETGGSYNSPLHF. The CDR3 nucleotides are TGTGCCAGCAGCTTAGAGACAGGGGGGTCCTATAATTCACCCCTCCACTTT.